These T cell receptor beta chains were read from a single sample in a study of OX40 agonist ivuxolimab in advanced cancers. Measured with immunoSEQ multiplex PCR; TCRdb has only the in-frame clones, and not every one. The sample lists under 100,000 clones, roughly 90% occurring once. The source was CD4+ or CD8+ T cells sorted from blood, collected in a trial of the OX40 agonist ivuxolimab. These receptors were collected from an adult with an advanced solid tumor such as melanoma, head and neck, liver or kidney cancer. Both conserved end residues are part of each CDR3. A D gene is named only where the DNA matches it firmly. Not all rows give a size; the values are once, few, many and, for expanded clones, a class.

V gene	D gene	clone size	J gene	CDR3 DNA	CDR3 protein
TRBV6-1	-	-	TRBJ1-5	TGTGCCAGCAGTGAATTCCTAGCGTTGGTTCAGCCCCAGCATTTT	CASSEFLALVQPQHF
TRBV18	-	-	TRBJ1-1	TGTGCCAGCTCACACGAGGGCCGGGGCAGGTATACTGAAGCTTTCTTT	CASSHEGRGRYTEAFF
TRBV30	-	-	TRBJ2-1	TGTGCCTGGACCCCTGCGGGCGATAGCGTAGGGTTCTTC	CAWTPAGDSVGFF
TRBV11-2	-	once	TRBJ2-7	TGTGCCAGCAGCTTAGTCGGGGTCGGCGAGCAGTACTTC	CASSLVGVGEQYF
TRBV6-5	-	-	TRBJ2-2	TGTGCCAGCATTCGTACAGGGACCACCGGGGAGCTGTTTTTT	CASIRTGTTGELFF
TRBV7-8	-	-	TRBJ2-3	TGTGCCAGCAGCTTATTGGATACGCAGTATTTT	CASSLLDTQYF
TRBV7-2	-	-	TRBJ1-1	TGTGCCAGCAGCTTAGATCAGGGAGCGCCGAACACTGAAGCTTTCTTT	CASSLDQGAPNTEAFF
TRBV7-2	-	-	TRBJ2-7	TGTGCCAGCAGTTCCAGGGGTAGCGGCCTGGAGCAGTACTTC	CASSSRGSGLEQYF
TRBV10-3	-	-	TRBJ2-7	TGTGCCATCCGTGGGGAGAATCCGAAAGAGCAGTACTTC	CAIRGENPKEQYF
TRBV7-9	-	-	TRBJ1-3	TGTGCCAGCAGCCCATTGGGAGTTCCTGGAAACACCATATATTTT	CASSPLGVPGNTIYF
TRBV19	TRBD1	-	TRBJ1-5	TGTGCCAGTAGTATCGACTCCGGGACAGGGCCTGGTACCCCCCAGCATTTT	CASSIDSGTGPGTPQHF
TRBV4-1	TRBD1	-	TRBJ1-1	TGCGCCAGCAGCGGACAGGGTCTACTACACACTGAAGCTTTCTTT	CASSGQGLLHTEAFF